These 10 T cell receptor beta chains were sequenced from one sample in a study of neurological immune-mediated disorders. TCRdb passed the 5' RACE reads through MiXCR, listing each CDR3 protein once. Of 20,000 to 30,000 distinct CDR3 sequences listed, over 5% were seen once; the top ten hold approximately 4.3%. Sequenced input: PBMCs. The receptors were gathered from a woman aged 40 to 50 in good health.

This clonotype appeared many times. The gene calls are TRBV5-1 and TRBJ2-2; 9 bases agree with TRBD2. After removal of 4 bases from V and 3 bases from J, the junction contained 4 bases not matched to a gene. The germline gives CDR1 SGHRS, CDR2 YFSETQ. The CDR3 consists of 15 residues. The CDR3 DNA is TGCGCCAGCAGCGGGGGACTAGCAGACACCGGGGAGCTGTTTTTT. This translates into CASSGGLADTGELFF. The entire variable domain, with the rest obtained from reference TRBV5-1 and TRBJ2-2, is as follows: KAGVTQTPRYLIKTRGQQVTLSCSPISGHRSVSWYQQTPGQGLQFLFEYFSETQRNKGNFPGRFSGRQFSNSRSEMNVSTLELGDSALYLCASSGGLADTGELFFGEGSRLTVL.

This clonotype was seen many times. The V call is TRBV20-1, the J call TRBJ2-5; 7 positions match TRBD1. V trimming: 6 bases; J trimming: 5 bases; junction bases outside the gene matches: 15. Germline V CDR1 and CDR2: DFQATT, SNEGSKA (reference sequence). This CDR3 spans 15 amino acids. Written as DNA, the CDR3 is TGCAGTGCGCCTGCCCGACAGGGATACGGCGAGACCCAGTACTTC. It yields the protein CSAPARQGYGETQYF.

This clonotype was counted at least ten times. The chain uses TRBV7-2 and TRBJ2-7; D gene uncertain. V shed 5 bases and J shed 7 bases, with 15 bases lying between them. This CDR3 has 13 residues. Germline values: CDR1 SGHTA, CDR2 FQGNSA. The CDR3 sequence: CASSPQRIGEQYF. In DNA form, the CDR3 reads TGTGCCAGCAGCCCCCAAAGGATCGGAGAGCAGTACTTC.

This clonotype was picked up many times. V gene TRBV3-1 combines with J gene TRBJ2-7; D gene unclear. Germline CDR1 reads LGHDT; CDR2 reads YNNKEL (reference sequence). The CDR3 covers 20 residues. The V and J ends lost 2 bases and 3 bases respectively, with 29 bases between them. CDR3 loop: CASSQPLGKPNPPSFYEQYF. CDR3 nucleotides: TGTGCCAGCAGCCAACCCTTGGGTAAACCCAATCCTCCCTCCTTCTACGAGCAGTACTTC.

This clonotype was detected many times. The chain is built from TRBV15 and TRBJ2-7; perhaps TRBD2 as D (6 bases). CDR1 and CDR2 from the germline V gene are LNHNV and YYDKDF (reference sequence). The CDR3 is made up of 18 amino acids. Trimming removed 4 bases from V and 2 bases from J, with 24 bases in between. The CDR3 protein is CATSTPRNRDSSPYEQYF. In DNA form, the CDR3 reads TGTGCCACCAGCACCCCGAGGAACCGGGACTCTTCCCCCTACGAGCAGTACTTC. Together with reference TRBV15 and TRBJ2-7, the CDR3 gives the full variable domain: DAMVIQNPRYQVTQFGKPVTLSCSQTLNHNVMYWYQQKSSQAPKLLFHYYDKDFNNEADTPDNFQSRRPNTSFCFLDIRSPGLGDTAMYLCATSTPRNRDSSPYEQYFGPGTRLTVT.

The sample holds many counts of this clonotype. The V call is TRBV28, the J call TRBJ2-1; no reliable D call. V lost 6 bases, J lost 10 bases, and 19 bases lay in between. The CDR3 has 14 residues. Germline CDR1 and CDR2: MDHEN and SYDVKM. The CDR3 DNA reads TGTGCCAGCAGCCCCGGTAGGGCCCGAGAGGAGCAGTTCTTC. Translating gives CASSPGRAREEQFF. Looking up the rest from reference TRBV28 and TRBJ2-1 gives the full variable domain: DVKVTQSSRYLVKRTGEKVFLECVQDMDHENMFWYRQDPGLGLRLIYFSYDVKMKEKGDIPEGYSVSREKKERFSLILESASTNQTSMYLCASSPGRAREEQFFGPGTRLTVL.

This clonotype was counted many times. The gene calls are TRBV7-2 and TRBJ2-1; the D gene is possibly TRBD2 (6 bases). Germline lookup yields CDR1 SGHTA and CDR2 FQGNSA. The CDR3 runs 15 residues. The germline V and J ends were trimmed by 2 bases and 4 bases, with 12 bases remaining between them. CDR3 coding DNA: TGTGCCAGCAGCTTAACGGGAGTAAGTTACAATGAGCAGTTCTTC. As protein: CASSLTGVSYNEQFF. The variable domain in full, with the rest retrieved from reference TRBV7-2 and TRBJ2-1, is GAGVSQSPSNKVTEKGKDVELRCDPISGHTALYWYRQSLGQGLEFLIYFQGNSAPDKSGLPSDRFSAERTGGSVSTLTIQRTQQEDSAVYLCASSLTGVSYNEQFFGPGTRLTVL.

This clonotype was counted many times. The genes are TRBV20-1 and TRBJ2-1, with TRBD2 matching 9 bases. Germline-derived CDR1 and CDR2 are DFQATT and SNEGSKA (reference sequence). CDR3 length equals 15 residues. V trimming: 3 bases; J trimming: 8 bases; junction bases outside the gene matches: 11. The CDR3 DNA is TGCAGTGCTAGGTCTAGCGGGGCGGGTTATTATGAGCAGTTCTTC. Translating gives CSARSSGAGYYEQFF.

In its sample, this clonotype was seen many times. The chain couples TRBV7-2 to TRBJ2-7; tentative D call: TRBD2 (7 bases). Germline V gives CDR1 SGHTA, CDR2 FQGNSA. The CDR3 has 14 amino acids. Trimming removed 0 bases from V and 4 bases from J, with 10 bases in between. For the CDR3, the DNA is TGTGCCAGCAGCTTAGCCGGGGGGCGGTACGAGCAGTACTTC. Translation: CASSLAGGRYEQYF.

Many counts were recorded for this clonotype. The V gene is TRBV20-1, the J gene TRBJ1-4; no clear D. Germline V gene lookup returns CDR1 DFQATT and CDR2 SNEGSKA (reference sequence). The CDR3 runs to 14 residues. The V and J ends lost 6 bases and 4 bases respectively, with 15 bases between them. The CDR3 sequence: CSAPRRPDNEKLFF. The CDR3 DNA is TGCAGTGCCCCGAGACGGCCCGATAATGAAAAACTGTTTTTT.